These 29 T cell receptor beta chains were sequenced from one sample in a study of blood T cell repertoires in COVID-19. Assay: immunoSEQ multiplex PCR; the TCRdb copy retains only in-frame clones and omits some. The sample has under 150,000 clones; 84% are singletons. Sequencing was done on a sample of PBMCs or T cells enriched from blood (not recorded which). The receptors originated from a man aged 35 to 55 with acute COVID-19.

V is TRBV10-3 and J is TRBJ2-1, with D possibly matching TRBD1 (5 bases). The ends were cut back, 8 bases at V and 5 bases at J, with 10 bases in the middle. This CDR3 spans 12 amino acids. CDR1 and CDR2 (germline): ENHRY, SYGVKD. The CDR3: CAIGAEHNEQFF. In DNA, the CDR3 is TGTGCCATCGGGGCGGAACACAATGAGCAGTTCTTC.

V usage is TRBV7-8 and J usage is TRBJ2-5, with D perhaps matching TRBD2 (5 bases). Germline V gene sequence: CDR1 SGHVS, CDR2 FQNEAQ. The length of the CDR3 is 15 residues. Trimming shortened V by 1 base and J by 2 bases, and 11 bases separated the two germline ends. This chain's CDR3 is CASSLVLLDQETQYF. The CDR3 coding sequence is TGTGCCAGCAGCTTAGTGTTACTAGATCAAGAGACCCAGTACTTC. Full variable domain (rest looked up from reference TRBV7-8 and TRBJ2-5): GAGVSQSPRYKVAKRGQDVALRCDPISGHVSLFWYQQALGQGPEFLTYFQNEAQLDKSGLPSDRFFAERPEGSVSTLKIQRTQQEDSAVYLCASSLVLLDQETQYFGPGTRLLVL.

The V call is TRBV27, the J call TRBJ2-7; no reliable D call. The V gene lost 8 bases and the J gene lost 3 bases, with 11 bases spanning the gap. Germline V gives CDR1 MNHEY, CDR2 SMNVEV (reference sequence). The CDR3 length is 12 residues. The DNA for the CDR3 is TGTGCCAGCTCTCGTGGCGGCTACGAGCAGTACTTC. Translating it yields CASSRGGYEQYF.

The chain recombines TRBV5-1 with TRBJ1-6; D may be TRBD1 (5 bases). Looked up from germline, CDR1 is SGHRS and CDR2 is YFSETQ. The germline V and J ends were trimmed by 2 bases and 6 bases, with 9 bases remaining between them. There are 14 residues in the CDR3. The CDR3 bases are TGCGCCAGCAGCTTAGACAGCGCTAATTCACCCCTCCACTTT. It translates to CASSLDSANSPLHF.

The chain couples TRBV9 to TRBJ2-1; 10 nucleotides match TRBD2. The germline V gene encodes CDR1 SGDLS and CDR2 YYNGEE. This CDR3 has 16 amino acids. Unmatched junction bases numbered 6, after V lost 1 base and J lost 5 bases. CDR3 loop: CASSVFSGRRNNEQFF. The CDR3 nucleotides are TGTGCCAGCAGCGTATTTAGCGGGAGGCGGAACAATGAGCAGTTCTTC.

The chain's CDR3 is CASSYRQGLGRGTEAFF. DNA of the CDR3: TGTGCCAGCAGTTACCGACAGGGCCTTGGGCGGGGCACTGAAGCTTTCTTT. This chain connects TRBV28 to TRBJ1-1; 7 bases are shared with TRBD1. This CDR3 region has 17 residues. The V segment lost 4 bases and the J segment 4 bases; nucleotides outside the gene matches: 15. Germline CDR1 and CDR2: MDHEN and SYDVKM.

The chain has TRBV27 and TRBJ2-1; 9 bases agree with TRBD2. CDR3 length equals 14 residues. The germline V gene encodes CDR1 MNHEY and CDR2 SMNVEV (reference sequence). Unmatched junction bases numbered 5, after V lost 6 bases and J lost 5 bases. The CDR3 DNA reads TGTGCCAGCAGGACTAGCGGCAAAGACAATGAGCAGTTCTTC. Encoded protein: CASRTSGKDNEQFF.

The chain couples TRBV29-1 to TRBJ2-5; D not certain. Between the trimmed V and J ends, which lost 5 bases and 1 base, there was a span of 8 bases. In germline, CDR1 is SQVTM, CDR2 ANQGSEA. The CDR3 contains 12 residues. The CDR3 sequence is CSVLGSQETQYF. The CDR3 DNA follows: TGCAGCGTTCTAGGTAGCCAAGAGACCCAGTACTTC.

The genes are TRBV28 and TRBJ2-7, with TRBD2 matching 7 bases. The junction had 5 bases not matched to a gene; V was cut back by 6 bases and J by 6 bases. The CDR3 consists of 12 residues. The germline CDR1 and CDR2 sequences are MDHEN and SYDVKM. The CDR3 is CASRLTGGEQYF. The CDR3 DNA reads TGTGCCAGCAGACTAACGGGGGGCGAGCAGTACTTC. Full variable domain (rest looked up from reference TRBV28 and TRBJ2-7): DVKVTQSSRYLVKRTGEKVFLECVQDMDHENMFWYRQDPGLGLRLIYFSYDVKMKEKGDIPEGYSVSREKKERFSLILESASTNQTSMYLCASRLTGGEQYFGPGTRLTVT.

The chain uses TRBV28 and TRBJ2-7, with 8 nucleotides matching TRBD1. V shed 8 bases, J shed 5 bases, and the junction held 11 bases outside the gene matches. The germline CDR1 and CDR2 sequences are MDHEN and SYDVKM. There are 14 residues in the CDR3. The CDR3 spells CASSNSRGPNEQYF. In nucleotides, the CDR3 is TGTGCCAGCTCTAATTCCAGGGGGCCCAACGAGCAGTACTTC.

This clone has more than one count but fewer than ten. The J gene is TRBJ2-7, the V gene TRBV4-1; 7 bases fit TRBD1. The CDR3 extends over 17 amino acids. Germline V gives CDR1 MGHRA, CDR2 YSYEKL. Trimming removed 2 bases from V and 4 bases from J; junction bases left unmatched: 14. The CDR3 here is CASSQLFPDRTFYEQYF. CDR3 nucleotide sequence: TGCGCCAGCAGCCAACTTTTCCCGGACAGGACATTTTACGAGCAGTACTTC.

The chain carries TRBV7-2 and TRBJ2-7; TRBD2 matches 9 bases. J lost 3 bases, V lost 2 bases, and 2 bases had no gene match. The CDR3 is 14 residues long. From germline, CDR1 is SGHTA and CDR2 FQGNSA. DNA for the CDR3: TGTGCCAGCAGCTTAAATAGCGGGAGCTACGAGCAGTACTTC. Translating it yields CASSLNSGSYEQYF.

This clone was recorded a few times. V is TRBV4-3 and J is TRBJ2-3; 7 bases fit TRBD2. The germline CDR1 and CDR2 sequences are LGHNA and YSLEER. V was pared by 2 bases and J by 2 bases, with 7 bases of the junction left unmatched. This CDR3 has 16 residues. The chain's CDR3 is CASSQSAAGSTDTQYF. The DNA of the CDR3 is TGCGCCAGCAGCCAATCGGCAGCGGGGTCCACAGATACGCAGTATTTT.

The chain uses TRBV9 and TRBJ2-7; D call uncertain. Germline values: CDR1 SGDLS, CDR2 YYNGEE. This CDR3 region has 14 residues. The ends were cut back, 0 bases at V and 3 bases at J, with 10 bases in the middle. The CDR3 loop reads CASSVGQDSYEQYF. CDR3 DNA sequence: TGTGCCAGCAGCGTAGGGCAGGATAGCTACGAGCAGTACTTC.

The rearrangement uses TRBV30 and TRBJ2-5; possibly TRBD2 for D (5 bases). Germline V lookup: CDR1 GTSNPN, CDR2 SVGIG (reference sequence). The CDR3 sequence is 14 residues long. V lost 2 bases, J lost 3 bases, and 13 bases lay in between. CDR3 sequence: CAWSPATREETQYF. The CDR3 DNA reads TGTGCCTGGAGTCCCGCTACTAGGGAAGAGACCCAGTACTTC.

The chain uses TRBV2 and TRBJ2-7; TRBD1 might be the D (6 bases). CDR1 SNHLY and CDR2 FYNNEI come from the germline V gene. CDR3 length: 12 amino acids. V gave up 4 bases and J gave up 5 bases, with 9 bases separating them. In DNA, the CDR3 is TGTGCCAGCAGTGTTGGGGGCGACGAGCAGTACTTC. Its translation is CASSVGGDEQYF.

V usage is TRBV5-1 and J usage is TRBJ2-1; no firm D call. This CDR3 has 14 amino acids. Deletions cut 7 bases from V and 6 bases from J, with 17 bases between. Germline CDR1 is SGHRS and CDR2 is YFSETQ. The CDR3 is CASSGSSSTNEQFF. The DNA of the CDR3 is TGCGCCAGCTCCGGGTCCAGCTCAACCAATGAGCAGTTCTTC.

In its sample, this clone was seen a few times. The rearrangement uses TRBV19 and TRBJ2-2; 7 nucleotides line up with TRBD2. Trimming removed 6 bases from V and 0 bases from J; junction bases left unmatched: 4. This CDR3 spans 15 amino acids. Germline lookup yields CDR1 LNHDA and CDR2 SQIVND (reference sequence). In DNA form, the CDR3 reads TGTGCCAGTAGGGGGAGGGCACCGAACACCGGGGAGCTGTTTTTT. This sequence encodes CASRGRAPNTGELFF.

This rearrangement joins TRBV27 to TRBJ2-5; D possibly corresponds to TRBD2 (6 bases). V was pared by 0 bases and J by 3 bases, with 14 bases between. Per the germline V gene, CDR1 is MNHEY and CDR2 is SMNVEV (reference sequence). The CDR3 loop spans 16 amino acids. The CDR3 nucleotides are TGTGCCAGCAGTTTATCGGCCAGGGAGGTAGAAGAGACCCAGTACTTC. This sequence encodes CASSLSAREVEETQYF.

The chain employs TRBV28 and TRBJ1-5; D is uncertain. CDR3 length equals 17 residues. Trimming took off 0 bases at V and 0 bases at J, with 12 bases between the two ends. CDR1 is MDHEN and CDR2 is SYDVKM in the germline V gene. DNA of the CDR3: TGTGCCAGCAGTTTATGGGGGAGAGGTTATAGCAATCAGCCCCAGCATTTT. Translated, it gives CASSLWGRGYSNQPQHF.

The chain combines TRBV5-1 with TRBJ2-2; D remains ambiguous. The germline V and J ends were trimmed by 0 bases and 1 base, with 4 bases remaining between them. The CDR3 runs 14 residues. Germline-derived CDR1 and CDR2 are SGHRS and YFSETQ. The chain's CDR3 is CASSLAGNTGELFF. CDR3 nucleotides: TGCGCCAGCAGCTTGGCAGGGAACACCGGGGAGCTGTTTTTT.

This clone was seen just once. The chain employs TRBV28 and TRBJ1-1; maybe TRBD1 (6 bases). The V and J ends lost 6 bases and 10 bases respectively, with 15 bases between them. The CDR3 has 12 residues. CDR1 MDHEN and CDR2 SYDVKM come from the germline V gene. The CDR3 region is CASSARGGGAFF. CDR3 bases: TGTGCCAGCAGCGCGAGGGGGGGTGGAGCTTTCTTT.

The rearrangement links TRBV2 to TRBJ2-7, with 7 bases lining up with TRBD1. Germline CDR1 and CDR2: SNHLY and FYNNEI. The CDR3 has 15 residues. The junction had 13 bases not matched to a gene; V was cut back by 8 bases and J by 3 bases. The CDR3 spells CASRRPPGQSYEQYF. CDR3 DNA sequence: TGTGCCAGCCGGCGCCCTCCGGGACAGAGCTACGAGCAGTACTTC.

The chain carries TRBV11-2 and TRBJ1-3; no firm D call. V shed 3 bases and J shed 0 bases, with 9 bases lying between them. Per germline, CDR1 SGHAT and CDR2 FQNNGV. The length of the CDR3 is 15 residues. CDR3 nucleotide sequence: TGTGCCAGCAGCTTGTCCCCGGGCTCTGGAAACACCATATATTTT. This codes for CASSLSPGSGNTIYF.

The gene calls are TRBV5-1 and TRBJ2-2; the match to TRBD1 covers 7 bases. The V segment lost 3 bases and the J segment 1 base; nucleotides outside the gene matches: 3. Germline CDR1 reads SGHRS; CDR2 reads YFSETQ. The CDR3 is 15 amino acids. CDR3 nucleotide sequence: TGCGCCAGCAGCTCCGGGACAGAGAACACCGGGGAGCTGTTTTTT. Translation gives CASSSGTENTGELFF.

This clone was detected only a few times. The rearrangement joins TRBV5-1 to TRBJ2-2; D perhaps matches TRBD2 (5 bases). Trimming took 4 bases from V and 8 from J, leaving 12 bases between them. Germline CDR1 SGHRS, CDR2 YFSETQ. The CDR3 contains 13 residues. CDR3 DNA sequence: TGCGCCAGCAGCCCGTGGGAGTCGGGGGAGCTGTTTTTT. Translating it yields CASSPWESGELFF.

V usage is TRBV27 and J usage is TRBJ1-6, with 10 bases matching TRBD1. The V gene end was trimmed by 6 bases and the J gene end by 6 bases; junction bases not matched to a gene: 8. The CDR3 length is 16 residues. Germline V gene sequence: CDR1 MNHEY, CDR2 SMNVEV (reference sequence). The CDR3 DNA is TGTGCCAGCAGCCGACAGGGGGCAGAGTTTAATTCACCCCTCCACTTT. It translates to CASSRQGAEFNSPLHF.

This clone was counted once. This rearrangement joins TRBV7-2 to TRBJ1-4; D gene uncertain. Per germline, CDR1 SGHTA and CDR2 FQGNSA. The CDR3 is 13 amino acids. V was cut by 5 bases and J by 3 bases, with 7 bases left in between. The CDR3 nucleotides read TGTGCCAGCAGCCCCTTTGCTAATGAAAAACTGTTTTTT. Translating gives CASSPFANEKLFF.

This rearrangement joins TRBV4-3 to TRBJ1-2, with D tentatively TRBD1 (6 bases). The V gene's germline CDR1 is LGHNA and CDR2 YSLEER. V gave up 1 base and J gave up 3 bases, with 21 bases separating them. CDR3 length: 18 amino acids. The CDR3 reads CASSQVIRGGKIDYGYTF. The CDR3 DNA follows: TGCGCCAGCAGCCAAGTCATTAGGGGGGGGAAGATAGACTATGGCTACACCTTC.